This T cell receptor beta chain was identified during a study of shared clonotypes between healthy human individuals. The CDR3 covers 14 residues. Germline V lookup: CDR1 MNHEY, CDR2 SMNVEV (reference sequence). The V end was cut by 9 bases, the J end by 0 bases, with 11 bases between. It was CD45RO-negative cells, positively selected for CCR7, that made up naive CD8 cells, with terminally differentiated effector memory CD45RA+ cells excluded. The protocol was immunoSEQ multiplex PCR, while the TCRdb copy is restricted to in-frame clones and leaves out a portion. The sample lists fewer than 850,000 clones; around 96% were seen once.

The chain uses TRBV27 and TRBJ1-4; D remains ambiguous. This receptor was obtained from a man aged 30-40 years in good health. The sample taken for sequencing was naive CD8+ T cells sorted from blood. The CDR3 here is CARTAKSTNEKLFF. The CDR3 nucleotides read TGTGCCAGGACGGCCAAATCAACTAATGAAAAACTGTTTTTT.